These 12 T cell receptor beta chains originate from one sample sequenced in a study of PD-L1 blockade in urothelial cancer. Sequenced by immunoSEQ multiplex PCR; TCRdb stores in-frame clones only, minus some. The sample has about 50,000 clones; roughly 80% are singletons. Regarding time point: peripheral blood 6 weeks after treatment start. The sequences come from PBMCs, collected around atezolizumab (anti-PD-L1) treatment. The receptors were gathered from an older man with urothelial cancer.

V and J are TRBV6-5 and TRBJ2-2; the D gene is possibly TRBD1 (6 bases). The CDR3 runs to 13 residues. Trimming cost V 10 bases and J 1 base, with 10 bases left between them. The V gene's germline CDR1 is MNHEY and CDR2 SVGAGI. Here the CDR3 DNA reads TGTGCCACTCGGACAGTGAACACCGGGGAGCTGTTTTTT. Residues: CATRTVNTGELFF.

V gene TRBV6-5 combines with J gene TRBJ1-1; 7 bases are shared with TRBD1. CDR3 size: 14 residues. Per the germline V gene, CDR1 is MNHEY and CDR2 is SVGAGI. Germline trimming cut 6 bases from V and 4 bases from J; bases unmatched to any gene: 8. Here the CDR3 reads CASSPPTGTTEAFF. CDR3 bases: TGTGCCAGCAGCCCCCCGACAGGGACCACTGAAGCTTTCTTT.

A few counts support this clone. The chain joins TRBV27 to TRBJ2-2, with 12 bases identical to TRBD2. The CDR3 sequence is 15 residues long. With 7 bases clipped from V and 6 bases from J, the junction kept 6 bases outside the gene matches. Germline CDR1 is MNHEY and CDR2 is SMNVEV (reference sequence). The CDR3 region is CASTKGLAGSGELFF. As DNA, the CDR3 is TGTGCCAGCACCAAAGGACTAGCGGGATCCGGGGAGCTGTTTTTT.

This rearrangement joins TRBV4-1 to TRBJ1-2; 10 bases are shared with TRBD1. V lost 4 bases and J lost 8; bases outside the gene matches: 13. Germline V lookup: CDR1 MGHRA, CDR2 YSYEKL. The CDR3 extends over 16 amino acids. The CDR3: CASSRNTGQGTQGYTF. The DNA for the CDR3 is TGCGCCAGCAGCCGGAATACGGGACAGGGGACCCAAGGCTACACCTTC.

This sequence joins TRBV18 and TRBJ1-4; D perhaps matches TRBD1 (6 bases). CDR1 and CDR2 from the germline V gene are KGHSH and LQKENI. This CDR3 has 13 amino acids. Trimming shortened V by 2 bases and J by 8 bases, and 9 bases separated the two germline ends. The CDR3 sequence is CASSPGGEEKLFF. The CDR3 DNA reads TGTGCCAGCTCACCAGGGGGCGAGGAAAAACTGTTTTTT.

This clone has only one observation. This same CDR3 is encoded by further DNA sequences in the sample. The J gene is TRBJ2-1, the V gene TRBV5-1; 14 positions match TRBD2. Germline V CDR1 and CDR2: SGHRS, YFSETQ. V lost 3 bases and J lost 8; bases outside the gene matches: 4. This CDR3 is built from 15 residues. The CDR3 reads CASSSGLAGGDEQFF. The CDR3 DNA reads as TGCGCCAGCAGCTCAGGACTAGCGGGAGGCGATGAGCAGTTCTTC.

V is TRBV28 and J is TRBJ1-3; D gene unclear. In germline, CDR1 is MDHEN, CDR2 SYDVKM. CDR3 length: 15 amino acids. V lost 5 bases and J 0 bases, leaving 11 bases between the germline ends. CDR3 amino acids: CASSPGLISGNTIYF. The CDR3, as DNA: TGTGCCAGCAGTCCAGGACTGATCTCTGGAAACACCATATATTTT.

The rearrangement links TRBV5-6 to TRBJ1-2; D is perhaps TRBD1 (5 bases). The V end was cut by 5 bases, the J end by 0 bases, with 14 bases between. The CDR3 is 15 amino acids. Germline V gene lookup returns CDR1 SGHDT and CDR2 YYEEEE. The CDR3 DNA reads TGTGCCAGCAGACCGGGACCGGGAGCTAACTATGGCTACACCTTC. Residues: CASRPGPGANYGYTF.

J is TRBJ2-1 and V is TRBV6-5, with 9 bases aligning to TRBD2. The CDR3 loop spans 15 amino acids. J lost 4 bases, V lost 8 bases, and 9 bases had no gene match. The V gene's germline CDR1 is MNHEY and CDR2 SVGAGI. In DNA, the CDR3 is TGTGCCAGCTCGCGGGGCGGGAGGGTGTACAATGAGCAGTTCTTC. It is translated as CASSRGGRVYNEQFF.

This clone was seen a single time. V usage is TRBV4-1 and J usage is TRBJ2-7; TRBD1 aligns across 11 bases. This CDR3 comprises 15 residues. The ends lost 3 bases at V and 3 bases at J; junction bases unmatched: 4. Per germline, CDR1 MGHRA and CDR2 YSYEKL. The chain's CDR3 is CASSQGQGEVYEQYF. CDR3 DNA: TGCGCCAGCAGCCAGGGACAGGGGGAGGTCTACGAGCAGTACTTC.

This clone appeared a single time. This CDR3 reads CASRLGSSSYGYTF. CDR3 DNA: TGTGCAAGTCGCTTAGGATCCAGTTCCTATGGCTACACCTTC. This chain uses TRBV12-2 with TRBJ1-2; the D segment call TRBD1 is taken from the table without a DNA check. TRBV12-2 is an annotated pseudogene. The CDR3 extends over 14 amino acids.

The genes are TRBV11-2 and TRBJ2-3; D uncertain. The germline V gene has CDR1 SGHAT and CDR2 FQNNGV. This CDR3 contains 14 residues. The V end was cut by 4 bases, the J end by 0 bases, with 8 bases between. CDR3 in DNA: TGTGCCAGCAGCTCCCTGTCTAGCACAGATACGCAGTATTTT. It yields the protein CASSSLSSTDTQYF.